This TCR beta chain was identified during a study of T-cell memory formation after mild COVID-19. Study-level background: Clusters of TCRs were largely donor specific.

Via MiXCR, TCRdb re-called the 5' RACE reads, giving one row per CDR3 protein. The sample consists of around 62,000 distinct CDR3 sequences, 25% to 35% of them appearing once. This clonotype was seen a handful of times. Its antigen remains unknown. In germline, CDR1 is MNHEY, CDR2 SMNVEV (reference sequence). With V trimmed by 11 bases and J by 10 bases, 13 bases remained unmatched. The length of the CDR3 is 13 residues. Study observations and caveats: Memory from before infection featured some responding clones, which suggests cross-reactive memory joined. CD4+ contracting clones were mainly CM and EM; CD8+ ones, EMRA.

The chain couples TRBV27 to TRBJ2-1; 8 bases match TRBD2. This TCR was sampled from a man aged 18 to 29 who had mild COVID-19 (a few samples of this study predate the infection). Cell type and time point are not known. The sequenced sample consisted of PBMCs or a T cell subset sorted from them (not recorded which). The CDR3 DNA is TGTGCCTCCAAATTATCGGGGGGGCACGAGCAGTTCTTC. This gives the protein CASKLSGGHEQFF.